The 11 T cell receptor beta chains presented below share a single source sample, sequenced in a study of cytomegalovirus exposure and HLA in healthy donors (dated by TCRdb to about 2017). The library was generated by the immunoSEQ multiplex PCR assay. For the multiplex PCR, a mixture combining 60 forward primers for TCR Vbeta segments and 13 reverse primers for TCR Jbeta segments was used. TCRdb's version of the immuneACCESS table is confined to in-frame rearrangements and falls short of the full clone set. An unresolved V gene accounts for under half of the shortfall where checked; the remainder is of unknown origin. This sample lists approximately 170,000 clones; around 83% were detected once. Clones ranked in the top ten supply roughly 4.3% of the sample. The sequenced material came from PBMCs. Receptors originate from a man aged 50-60 years in good health and CMV-seropositive.

The J gene is TRBJ2-2, the V gene TRBV5-1; 10 bases are a match to TRBD2. After removal of 1 base from V and 0 bases from J, the junction contained 9 bases not matched to a gene. Germline V CDR1 and CDR2: SGHRS, YFSETQ. The CDR3 has 19 amino acids. The CDR3 protein is CASSLLASGGPTNTGELFF. The DNA of the CDR3 is TGCGCCAGCAGCTTGTTGGCTAGCGGGGGCCCTACGAACACCGGGGAGCTGTTTTTT.

The chain uses TRBV29-1 and TRBJ2-1, with TRBD2 as a possible D gene (6 bases). V dropped 4 bases and J dropped 4 bases, with 14 bases sitting between them. Germline V gene lookup returns CDR1 SQVTM and CDR2 ANQGSEA. CDR3 size: 14 residues. The CDR3 sequence: CSVVPGTPYNEQFF. CDR3 bases: TGCAGCGTTGTCCCCGGGACTCCTTACAATGAGCAGTTCTTC.

The chain employs TRBV7-9 and TRBJ1-1; 9 bases match TRBD1. The trim removed 3 bases at V and 6 bases at J, leaving 11 bases unmatched. Germline loops: CDR1 SEHNR, CDR2 FQNEAQ (reference sequence). The CDR3 covers 16 residues. The CDR3, as DNA: TGTGCCAGCAGCTTCTTCGGAACAGGGGGCGTTTCTGAAGCTTTCTTT. As protein: CASSFFGTGGVSEAFF.

The V gene is TRBV23-1, the J gene TRBJ2-7; D is uncertain. TRBV23-1 is sorted into the ORF group, with uncertain function. The V gene lost 0 bases and the J gene lost 0 bases, with 15 bases spanning the gap. The CDR3 runs 17 residues. DNA for the CDR3: TGCGCCAGCAGTCAATCCTACAGCAGATGCAGCTCCTACGAGCAGTACTTC. Amino acid sequence: CASSQSYSRCSSYEQYF.

This rearrangement joins TRBV28 to TRBJ2-3, with 10 bases matching TRBD2. The CDR3 runs 14 residues. J gave up 8 bases and V 4 bases, and 6 bases lay outside the gene matches. Germline V gene lookup returns CDR1 MDHEN and CDR2 SYDVKM. The CDR3 here is CASSSLLAGVTQYF. The CDR3 nucleotides are TGTGCCAGCAGTTCCCTCCTAGCGGGGGTTACGCAGTATTTT. The full variable domain, completed using reference TRBV28 and TRBJ2-3, is DVKVTQSSRYLVKRTGEKVFLECVQDMDHENMFWYRQDPGLGLRLIYFSYDVKMKEKGDIPEGYSVSREKKERFSLILESASTNQTSMYLCASSSLLAGVTQYFGPGTRLTVL.

The rearrangement joins TRBV19 to TRBJ1-4; a weak D match, TRBD1 (6 bases). Germline V gene lookup returns CDR1 LNHDA and CDR2 SQIVND (reference sequence). V lost 5 bases, J lost 4 bases, and 11 bases lay in between. The CDR3 covers 14 residues. CDR3 residues: CASSVRQVNEKLFF. The CDR3 DNA is TGTGCCAGTAGTGTCCGACAGGTTAATGAAAAACTGTTTTTT.

The rearrangement links TRBV7-9 to TRBJ1-1; TRBD1 agrees at 10 bases. V shed 3 bases and J 3 bases; nucleotides not matched to a gene: 1. Germline CDR1 reads SEHNR; CDR2 reads FQNEAQ (reference sequence). CDR3 size: 14 residues. The CDR3 here is CASSFGQGDTEAFF. Written as DNA, the CDR3 is TGTGCCAGCAGCTTCGGACAGGGGGACACTGAAGCTTTCTTT.

This chain connects TRBV7-9 to TRBJ2-1; 8 bases are shared with TRBD2. This CDR3 region has 15 residues. Looked up from germline, CDR1 is SEHNR and CDR2 is FQNEAQ (reference sequence). J gave up 5 bases and V 4 bases, and 7 bases lay outside the gene matches. The CDR3: CASSSGTRNHNEQFF. The CDR3 region has the DNA TGTGCCAGCAGCTCCGGGACTAGAAACCACAATGAGCAGTTCTTC.

The genes are TRBV18 and TRBJ2-1, with 12 bases aligning to TRBD1. From germline, CDR1 is KGHSH and CDR2 LQKENI. The CDR3 extends over 15 amino acids. Germline trimming cut 2 bases from V and 7 bases from J; bases unmatched to any gene: 3. CDR3 residues: CASSPGTGGRNEQFF. The CDR3 nucleotides are TGTGCCAGCTCACCAGGGACAGGGGGCAGGAATGAGCAGTTCTTC.

The chain links TRBV7-6 to TRBJ2-1, with TRBD2 matching 11 bases. CDR3 length equals 16 residues. With 1 base clipped from V and 2 bases from J, the junction kept 1 base outside the gene matches. CDR1 SGHVS and CDR2 FNYEAQ come from the germline V gene. CDR3 coding DNA: TGTGCCAGCAGCTTAGAGGGACTAGCGGCCTACAATGAGCAGTTCTTC. Protein: CASSLEGLAAYNEQFF.

This clone is a singleton in its sample. The V gene is TRBV7-9, the J gene TRBJ2-7; no clear D. Trimming pared 1 base from V and 5 bases from J, leaving 15 bases between. Per the germline V gene, CDR1 is SEHNR and CDR2 is FQNEAQ (reference sequence). The CDR3 runs 15 residues. Here the CDR3 DNA reads TGTGCCAGCAGCTTAGTTTGGGCCGCAGACCACGAGCAGTACTTC. As protein: CASSLVWAADHEQYF.